This T cell receptor (beta chain) was profiled in a study of blood T cell repertoires in COVID-19 (dated by TCRdb to 2020 to 2022). At the level of the whole study: Collaborator samples came from the United States, Italy and Spain and covered acute and convalescent phases of COVID-19. Nearly every sample came with metadata listing a de-identified subject ID, COVID-19 status, age in years and sex. The repertoires were released in a freely available public database intended as a resource for research on the immune response to SARS-CoV-2. HLA class I and class II types, where available, came from metadata supplied by the sample provider rather than from assay-based typing. Samples came from the ongoing ImmuneRACE study (first 160 participants) plus 1,254 subjects from 6 global collaborators. Subjects who had been exposed to COVID-19, were actively infected with it, or had recovered from it provided the deeply sampled blood TCRbeta repertoires that made up the dataset. The prospective study material was composed of cDNA or gDNA derived from T cells, B-cell-depleted T cells, or PBMCs. Summary of the overall study and its limitations: How much clinical and demographic metadata was included differed by source and by participant, and the metadata was provided uncurated.

Collaborating institutions collected whole blood in K2EDTA tubes following their own protocols. For TCRbeta analysis, collaborators shipped samples as frozen whole blood, isolated PBMCs, or DNA extracted from either of those sample types. Comments on this clone: Its specific antigen is unknown. It has no much larger one-base neighbor in the sample; base qualities were not kept.

Taken from the germline V gene (reference sequence), the CDR1 and CDR2 loops are LGHDT and YNNKEL. Including cysteine and phenylalanine, the CDR3 has 14 amino acids. The DNA shown is the 42-base CDR3, in frame from base 1. The V and J ends are trimmed by 2 bases and 1 base, leaving 7 bases between them. The immunoSEQ Assay, a bias-controlled multiplex PCR, was used to amplify TCRbeta CDR3 regions from genomic DNA. Concerning the study's data processing: The number of nucleated cells in each sample was estimated from the amplification of reference gene primers within the assay. To quantify the absolute abundance of each unique TCRbeta CDR3 rearrangement, sequence reads were collapsed and filtered. For each sample, productive Simpson clonality was calculated as the square root of Simpson's diversity index across productive rearrangements. Here the immuneACCESS table is served through TCRdb, limited to in-frame sequences with V and J called. Missing clones are a known gap in these copies; in checked studies unresolved V genes cover under half, and the rest lacks a known reason. Clone size and V and J calls were adopted from that table, with D and trimming inferred from the DNA. This sample gives 80,000 to 100,000 clones in total; around nine tenths of them show up just once. The ten largest clones capture 1.7% of the sample.

This TCR was sampled from a man aged 60-69 years with acute or convalescent COVID-19. The chain uses TRBV3-1 (or the pseudogene TRBV3-2) and TRBJ2-3, with the D gene not clear enough to name. The sample taken for sequencing was peripheral blood. The CDR3 in this case is CASSQSSGTDTQYF. The DNA reads TGTGCCAGCAGCCAAAGTTCGGGCACAGATACGCAGTATTTT.